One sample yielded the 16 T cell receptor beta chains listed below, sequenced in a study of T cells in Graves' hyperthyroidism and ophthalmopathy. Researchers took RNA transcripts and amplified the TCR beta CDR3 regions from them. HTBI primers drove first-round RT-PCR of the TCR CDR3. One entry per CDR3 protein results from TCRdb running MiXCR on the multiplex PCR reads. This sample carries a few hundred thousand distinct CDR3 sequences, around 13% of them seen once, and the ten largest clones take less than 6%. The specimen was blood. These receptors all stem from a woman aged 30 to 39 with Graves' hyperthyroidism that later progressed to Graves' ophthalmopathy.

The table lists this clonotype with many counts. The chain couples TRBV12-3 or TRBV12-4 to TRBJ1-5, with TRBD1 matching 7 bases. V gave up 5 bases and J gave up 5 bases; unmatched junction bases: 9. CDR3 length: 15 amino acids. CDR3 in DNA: TGTGCCAGCAGTGGGACAGCTAGGGGTTATCAGCCCCAGCATTTT. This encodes CASSGTARGYQPQHF.

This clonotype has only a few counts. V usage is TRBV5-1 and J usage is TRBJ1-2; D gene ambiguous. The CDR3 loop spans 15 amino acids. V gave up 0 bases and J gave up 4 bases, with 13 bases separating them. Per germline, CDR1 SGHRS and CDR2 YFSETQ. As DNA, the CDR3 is TGCGCCAGCAGCTTGGGCCAGAGTGTGGGCTATGGCTACACCTTC. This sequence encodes CASSLGQSVGYGYTF.

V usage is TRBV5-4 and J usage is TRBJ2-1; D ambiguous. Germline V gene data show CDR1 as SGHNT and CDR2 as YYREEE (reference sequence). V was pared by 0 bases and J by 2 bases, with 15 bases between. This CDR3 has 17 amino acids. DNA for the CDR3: TGTGCCAGCAGCTTGGCCCCCGACAAGGCCCCCTACAATGAGCAGTTCTTC. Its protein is CASSLAPDKAPYNEQFF.

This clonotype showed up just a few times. CDR3 protein: CASSLPGQGLGYTF. CDR3 nucleotide sequence: TGTGCCAGCAGCCTACCGGGACAGGGGCTTGGCTACACCTTC. This chain uses TRBV12-3 or TRBV12-4 with TRBJ1-2; 10 bases agree with TRBD1. The trim removed 6 bases at V and 7 bases at J, leaving 8 bases unmatched. The CDR3 sequence is 14 residues long.

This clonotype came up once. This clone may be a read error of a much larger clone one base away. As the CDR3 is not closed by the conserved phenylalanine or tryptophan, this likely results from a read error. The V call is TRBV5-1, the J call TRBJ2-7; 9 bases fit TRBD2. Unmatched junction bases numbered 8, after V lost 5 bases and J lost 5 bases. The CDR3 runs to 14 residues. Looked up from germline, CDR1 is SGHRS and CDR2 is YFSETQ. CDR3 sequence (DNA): TGCGCCAGCAGTAAGCGGGAGGACAAAAACGAGCAGTACCTC. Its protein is CASSKREDKNEQYL.

CDR3 DNA sequence: TGTGCCAGCACGGACGGTAACGAGCAGTACTTC. Translated: CASTDGNEQYF. The chain couples TRBV6-2 or TRBV6-3 to TRBJ2-7; D is unresolved. This CDR3 has 11 amino acids. Deletions cut 7 bases from V and 5 bases from J, with 9 bases between. Germline CDR1 MNHEY, CDR2 SVGEGT.

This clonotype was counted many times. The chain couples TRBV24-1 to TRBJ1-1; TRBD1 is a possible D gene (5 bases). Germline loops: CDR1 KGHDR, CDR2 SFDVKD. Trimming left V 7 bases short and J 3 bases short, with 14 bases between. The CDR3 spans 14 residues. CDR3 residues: CATSRGGMDTEAFF. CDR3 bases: TGTGCCACCAGCCGCGGGGGAATGGACACTGAAGCTTTCTTT.

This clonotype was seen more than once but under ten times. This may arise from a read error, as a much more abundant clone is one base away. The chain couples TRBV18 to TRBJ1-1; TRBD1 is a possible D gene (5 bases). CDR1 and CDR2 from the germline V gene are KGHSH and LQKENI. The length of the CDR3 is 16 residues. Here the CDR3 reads CASSREVTAGAVEALF. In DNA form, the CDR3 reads TGTGCCAGCTCACGGGAAGTGACAGCCGGGGCTGTTGAAGCTCTCTTT.

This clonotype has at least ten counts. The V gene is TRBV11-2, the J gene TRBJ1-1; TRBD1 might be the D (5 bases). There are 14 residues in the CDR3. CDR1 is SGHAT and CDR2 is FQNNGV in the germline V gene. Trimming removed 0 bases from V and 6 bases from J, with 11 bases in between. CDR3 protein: CASSLEQGFAEAFF. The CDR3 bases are TGTGCCAGCAGCTTAGAGCAGGGTTTCGCTGAAGCTTTCTTT.

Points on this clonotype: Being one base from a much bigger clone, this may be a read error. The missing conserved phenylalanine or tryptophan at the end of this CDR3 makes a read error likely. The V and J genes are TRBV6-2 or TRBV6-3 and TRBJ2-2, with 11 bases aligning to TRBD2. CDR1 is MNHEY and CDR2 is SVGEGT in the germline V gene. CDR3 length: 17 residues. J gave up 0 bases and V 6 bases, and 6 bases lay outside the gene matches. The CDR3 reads CASRTRLAGPNTGELFL. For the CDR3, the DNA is TGTGCCAGCAGAACAAGACTAGCGGGACCGAACACCGGGGAGCTGTTTCTT.

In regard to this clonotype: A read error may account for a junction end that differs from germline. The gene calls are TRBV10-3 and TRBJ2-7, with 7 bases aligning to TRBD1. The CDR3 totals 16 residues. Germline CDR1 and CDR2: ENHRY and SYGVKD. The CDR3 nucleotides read TGTGCCAGCAGTGAAGGGCCCCGTGGGACAGTCTACGAGCAGTACTTC. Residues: CASSEGPRGTVYEQYF.

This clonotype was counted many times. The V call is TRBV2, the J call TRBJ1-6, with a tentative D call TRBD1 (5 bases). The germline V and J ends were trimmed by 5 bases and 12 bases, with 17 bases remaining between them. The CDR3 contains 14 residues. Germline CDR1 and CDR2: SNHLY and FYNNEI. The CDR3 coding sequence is TGTGCCAGCAGTCCGGGGACCGCCGGCAGACCCCTCCACTTT. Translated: CASSPGTAGRPLHF.

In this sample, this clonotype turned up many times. CDR3 coding DNA: TGTGCCAGCAGCGAACTAGCGGGAGTGGAAGAGACCCAGTACTTC. Amino acid sequence: CASSELAGVEETQYF. The genes are TRBV7-9 and TRBJ2-5, with 11 bases fitting TRBD2. The CDR3 consists of 15 residues. V shed 5 bases, J shed 3 bases, and the junction held 5 bases outside the gene matches. Germline CDR1 SEHNR, CDR2 FQNEAQ (reference sequence).

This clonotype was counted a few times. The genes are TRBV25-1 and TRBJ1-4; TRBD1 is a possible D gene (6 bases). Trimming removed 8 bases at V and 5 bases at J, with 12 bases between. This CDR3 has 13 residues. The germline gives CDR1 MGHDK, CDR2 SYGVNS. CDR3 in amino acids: CASSGALNEKLFF. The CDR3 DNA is TGTGCCAGCTCGGGGGCGCTAAATGAAAAACTGTTTTTT.

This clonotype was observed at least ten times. The CDR3 loop is CAISRQGSNEQFF. CDR3 nucleotide sequence: TGTGCCATCAGTAGACAGGGAAGCAATGAGCAGTTCTTC. The rearrangement links TRBV10-3 to TRBJ2-1, with 7 bases that match TRBD1. The CDR3 sequence is 13 residues long. CDR1 ENHRY and CDR2 SYGVKD come from the germline V gene. V shed 5 bases and J 6 bases; nucleotides not matched to a gene: 4.

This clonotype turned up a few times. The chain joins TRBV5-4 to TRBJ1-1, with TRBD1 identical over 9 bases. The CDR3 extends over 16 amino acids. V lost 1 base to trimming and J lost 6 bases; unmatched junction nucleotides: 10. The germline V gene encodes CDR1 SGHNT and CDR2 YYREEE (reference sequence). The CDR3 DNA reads TGTGCCAGCAGCTTGAGGGAACAGGGGGCGCGGGCTGAAGCTTTCTTT. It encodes CASSLREQGARAEAFF.